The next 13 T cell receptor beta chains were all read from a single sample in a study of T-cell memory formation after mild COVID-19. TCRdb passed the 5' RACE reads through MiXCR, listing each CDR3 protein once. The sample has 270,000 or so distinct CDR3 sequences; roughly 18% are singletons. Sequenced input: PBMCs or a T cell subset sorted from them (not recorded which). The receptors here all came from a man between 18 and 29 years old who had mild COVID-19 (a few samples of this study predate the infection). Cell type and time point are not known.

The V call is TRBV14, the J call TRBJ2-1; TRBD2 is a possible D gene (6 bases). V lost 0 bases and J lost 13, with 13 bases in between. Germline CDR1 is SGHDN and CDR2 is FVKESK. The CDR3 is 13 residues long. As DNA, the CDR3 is TGTGCCAGCAGCCAAGATCTTGGAGGGGCCCAGTTCTTC. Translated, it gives CASSQDLGGAQFF. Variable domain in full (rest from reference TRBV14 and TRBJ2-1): EAGVTQFPSHSVIEKGQTVTLRCDPISGHDNLYWYRRVMGKEIKFLLHFVKESKQDESGMPNNRFLAERTGGTYSTLKVQPAELEDSGVYFCASSQDLGGAQFFGPGTRLTVL.

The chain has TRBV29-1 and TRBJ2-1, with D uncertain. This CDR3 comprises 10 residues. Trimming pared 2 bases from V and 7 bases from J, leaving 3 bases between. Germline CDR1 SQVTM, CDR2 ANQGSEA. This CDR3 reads CSVERNEQFF. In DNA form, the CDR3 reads TGCAGCGTTGAACGGAATGAGCAGTTCTTC.

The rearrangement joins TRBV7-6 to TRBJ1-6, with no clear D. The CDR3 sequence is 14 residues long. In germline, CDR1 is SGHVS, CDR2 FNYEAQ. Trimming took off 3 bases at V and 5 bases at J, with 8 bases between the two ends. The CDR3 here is CASSFGVDNSPLHF. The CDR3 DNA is TGTGCCAGCAGCTTCGGGGTAGATAATTCACCCCTCCACTTT.

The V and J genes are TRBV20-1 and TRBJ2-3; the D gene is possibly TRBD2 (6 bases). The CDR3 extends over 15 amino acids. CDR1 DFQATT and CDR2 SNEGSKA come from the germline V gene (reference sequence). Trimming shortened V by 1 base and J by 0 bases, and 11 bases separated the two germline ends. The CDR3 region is CSARASRGSTDTQYF. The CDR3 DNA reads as TGCAGTGCTAGAGCGTCCCGGGGGAGCACAGATACGCAGTATTTT.

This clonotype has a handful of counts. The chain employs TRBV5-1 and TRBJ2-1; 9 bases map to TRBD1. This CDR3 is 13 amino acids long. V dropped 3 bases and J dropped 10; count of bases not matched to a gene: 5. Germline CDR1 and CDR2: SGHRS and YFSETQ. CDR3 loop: CASSWMDRGEQFF. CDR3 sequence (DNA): TGCGCCAGCAGCTGGATGGACAGGGGCGAGCAGTTCTTC.

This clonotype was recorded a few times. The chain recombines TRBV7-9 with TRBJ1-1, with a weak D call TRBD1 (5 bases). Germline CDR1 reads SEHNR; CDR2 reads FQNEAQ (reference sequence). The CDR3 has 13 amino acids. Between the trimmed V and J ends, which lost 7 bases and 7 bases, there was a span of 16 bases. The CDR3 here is CASNWGSGGEAFF. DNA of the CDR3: TGTGCCAGCAACTGGGGGTCGGGGGGTGAAGCTTTCTTT.

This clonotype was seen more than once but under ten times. The chain's CDR3 is CASSRGTGSTGELFF. The CDR3 DNA reads as TGTGCCAGCAGCCGCGGGACAGGGAGCACCGGGGAGCTGTTTTTT. The rearrangement joins TRBV7-9 to TRBJ2-2, with 9 bases aligning to TRBD1. The CDR3 sequence is 15 residues long. The trim removed 5 bases at V and 4 bases at J, leaving 5 bases unmatched. CDR1 and CDR2 from the germline V gene are SEHNR and FQNEAQ (reference sequence).

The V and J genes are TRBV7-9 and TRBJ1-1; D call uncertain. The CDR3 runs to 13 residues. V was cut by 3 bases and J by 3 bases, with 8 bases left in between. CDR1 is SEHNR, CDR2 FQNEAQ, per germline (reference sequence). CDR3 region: CASSFSWDTEAFF. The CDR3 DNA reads TGTGCCAGCAGCTTTTCCTGGGACACTGAAGCTTTCTTT. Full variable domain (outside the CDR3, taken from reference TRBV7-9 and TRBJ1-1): DTGVSQNPRHKITKRGQNVTFRCDPISEHNRLYWYRQTLGQGPEFLTYFQNEAQLEKSRLLSDRFSAERPKGSFSTLEIQRTEQGDSAMYLCASSFSWDTEAFFGQGTRLTVV.

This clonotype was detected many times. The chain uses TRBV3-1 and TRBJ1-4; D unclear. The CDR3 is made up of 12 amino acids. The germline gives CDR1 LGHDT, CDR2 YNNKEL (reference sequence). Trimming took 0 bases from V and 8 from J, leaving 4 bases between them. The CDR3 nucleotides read TGTGCCAGCAGCCAAGAAGGGGAAAAACTGTTTTTT. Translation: CASSQEGEKLFF. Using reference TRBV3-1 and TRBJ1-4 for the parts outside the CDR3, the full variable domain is DTAVSQTPKYLVTQMGNDKSIKCEQNLGHDTMYWYKQDSKKFLKIMFSYNNKELIINETVPNRFSPKSPDKAHLNLHINSLELGDSAVYFCASSQEGEKLFFGSGTQLSVL.

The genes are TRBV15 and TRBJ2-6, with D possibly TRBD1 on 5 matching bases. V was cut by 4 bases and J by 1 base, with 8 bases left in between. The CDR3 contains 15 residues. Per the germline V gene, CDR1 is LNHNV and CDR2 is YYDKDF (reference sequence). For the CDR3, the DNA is TGTGCCACCAGCACAAGGGGATCTGGGGCCAACGTCCTGACTTTC. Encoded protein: CATSTRGSGANVLTF.

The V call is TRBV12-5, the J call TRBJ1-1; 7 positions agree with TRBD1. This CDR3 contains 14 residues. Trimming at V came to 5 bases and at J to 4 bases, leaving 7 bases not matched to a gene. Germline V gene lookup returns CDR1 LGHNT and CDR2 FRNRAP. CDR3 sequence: CASGPHRGLTEAFF. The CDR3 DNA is TGTGCTAGTGGTCCCCACAGGGGCCTCACTGAAGCTTTCTTT.

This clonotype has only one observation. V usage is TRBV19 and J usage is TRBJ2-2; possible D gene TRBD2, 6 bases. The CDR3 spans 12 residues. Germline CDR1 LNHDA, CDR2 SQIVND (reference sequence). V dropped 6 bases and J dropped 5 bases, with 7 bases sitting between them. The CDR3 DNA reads TGTGCCAGTAGGGCGGGAACCGGGGAGCTGTTTTTT. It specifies CASRAGTGELFF.

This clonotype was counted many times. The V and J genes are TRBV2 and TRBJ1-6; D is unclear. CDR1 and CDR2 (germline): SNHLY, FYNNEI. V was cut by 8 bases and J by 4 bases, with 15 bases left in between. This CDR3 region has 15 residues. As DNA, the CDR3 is TGTGCCAGCTCTACCCGGACTTTATATAATTCACCCCTCCACTTT. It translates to CASSTRTLYNSPLHF.